This T cell receptor (beta chain) comes out of a study of T cells in Graves' hyperthyroidism and ophthalmopathy. The V and J ends lost 7 bases and 5 bases, in that order; junction bases with no gene match: 21. The CDR3 loop spans 20 amino acids. The germline V gene has CDR1 MNHNS and CDR2 SASEGT. Regions amplified from RNA transcripts were the TCR beta CDR3 regions. The HTBI primer set served for first-round RT-PCR of the TCR CDR3. TCRdb ran MiXCR on the multiplex PCR reads and lists one entry per CDR3 protein. The sample holds about 290,000 distinct CDR3 sequences; roughly 17% are singletons and the top ten take 33%.

This sequence was found in a man younger than 45 with Graves' hyperthyroidism. The V gene is TRBV6-1, the J gene TRBJ2-2; 11 bases are a match to TRBD2. What was sequenced was blood. The CDR3 DNA reads TGTGCCAGCAACGACCCGGGGGGTCGTAGCGGGAGGGCCCTTACCGGGGAGCTGTTTTTT. It encodes CASNDPGGRSGRALTGELFF.